Sequencing of this T cell receptor (beta chain) was carried out in a study of T cell repertoires in cytomegalovirus infection. The CDR3 totals 13 residues. CDR1 MNHEY and CDR2 SMNVEV come from the germline V gene (reference sequence). The germline V and J ends were trimmed by 2 bases and 2 bases, with 6 bases remaining between them. The sample holds a few counts of this clonotype. Its specificity is unknown. TCRdb re-called the reads with MiXCR, one entry per CDR3 protein. The sample includes around 770,000 distinct CDR3 sequences, 25% to 35% of them seen just once. The chain couples TRBV27 to TRBJ1-1; D call uncertain. Specimen: cultured CD8+ T cells from PBMCs, collected from culture after CMV antigen stimulation. This receptor was taken from a human donor in good health (CMV status not recorded). Some clones in this sample may be carry-over from other donors' samples. CDR3 sequence (DNA): TGTGCCAGCAGTTTAAGACACAACACTGAAGCTTTCTTT. This sequence encodes CASSLRHNTEAFF.